This is a list of T cell receptor beta chains from one sample in a study of long-term antiretroviral therapy in people with HIV. TCRdb keeps only in-frame clones here, not all; method: immunoSEQ multiplex PCR. This sample carries around 19,000 clones, approximately 77% of them seen once, and the ten largest clones take around a tenth. The sequenced sample was unsorted PBMCs, obtained 2.3 to 2.5 years after starting antiretroviral therapy. The receptors here all came from a man aged 35 to 55 with HIV. Both conserved end residues are trimmed from each CDR3. The order of the fields is J gene, V gene, CDR3 length, CDR3 protein.

j_call: TRBJ1-2; v_call: TRBV18; cdr3_length: 12; cdr3_aa: ASSPSFDRGLYT
j_call: TRBJ2-7; v_call: TRBV18; cdr3_length: 12; cdr3_aa: ASSPTHRGNEQY
j_call: TRBJ1-2; v_call: TRBV18; cdr3_length: 15; cdr3_aa: ASSPQGPHNPNYGYT
j_call: TRBJ1-5; v_call: TRBV7-8; cdr3_length: 15; cdr3_aa: ASSLDPGGTGNQPQH
j_call: TRBJ1-3; v_call: TRBV29-1; cdr3_length: 12; cdr3_aa: SVEDPVPGNTIY
j_call: TRBJ2-7; v_call: TRBV11-1; cdr3_length: 13; cdr3_aa: ASSLLAGGTYEQY
j_call: TRBJ1-4; v_call: TRBV5-4; cdr3_length: 15; cdr3_aa: ASSIGGGGGVREKLF
j_call: TRBJ2-5; v_call: TRBV7-9; cdr3_length: 12; cdr3_aa: ASSATEYQETQY
j_call: TRBJ1-1; v_call: TRBV10-2; cdr3_length: 10; cdr3_aa: ASSLTGAEAF
j_call: TRBJ2-1; v_call: TRBV9; cdr3_length: 12; cdr3_aa: ASSVSSGGNEQF
j_call: TRBJ2-3; v_call: TRBV7-8; cdr3_length: 15; cdr3_aa: ASSLYRGSTSTDTQY
j_call: TRBJ1-1; v_call: TRBV7-9; cdr3_length: 11; cdr3_aa: ASSPTGLTEAF
j_call: TRBJ2-1; v_call: TRBV27; cdr3_length: 13; cdr3_aa: ASSPASTAYNEQF
j_call: TRBJ2-7; v_call: TRBV13; cdr3_length: 10; cdr3_aa: ASGTGTYEQY
j_call: TRBJ1-5; v_call: TRBV18; cdr3_length: 15; cdr3_aa: ASSPPTGDGGNQPQH
j_call: TRBJ2-3; v_call: TRBV11-1; cdr3_length: 15; cdr3_aa: ASSPRTSGSPTDTQY
j_call: TRBJ1-5; v_call: TRBV27; cdr3_length: 10; cdr3_aa: ATGSGHQPQH
j_call: TRBJ2-1; v_call: TRBV5-1; cdr3_length: 9; cdr3_aa: ASSISDEQF
j_call: TRBJ2-1; v_call: TRBV29-1; cdr3_length: 13; cdr3_aa: SVEGTGLLQGEQF
j_call: TRBJ1-5; v_call: TRBV30; cdr3_length: 11; cdr3_aa: AWSQTENQPQH
j_call: TRBJ2-7; v_call: TRBV5-4; cdr3_length: 16; cdr3_aa: ASSLAGRTSGGNYEQY
j_call: TRBJ1-2; v_call: TRBV28; cdr3_length: 11; cdr3_aa: ASSLGRNYGYT
j_call: TRBJ2-7; v_call: TRBV19; cdr3_length: 11; cdr3_aa: ASRPGGRHEQY
j_call: TRBJ2-2; v_call: TRBV27; cdr3_length: 12; cdr3_aa: AIRLGTATGELF
j_call: TRBJ1-1; v_call: TRBV11-1; cdr3_length: 12; cdr3_aa: ASSVRAANTEAF
j_call: TRBJ1-4; v_call: TRBV7-2; cdr3_length: 12; cdr3_aa: ASSLELRGEKLF
j_call: TRBJ2-1; v_call: TRBV5-1; cdr3_length: 12; cdr3_aa: ASSLGTVDNEQF
j_call: TRBJ2-7; v_call: TRBV6-5; cdr3_length: 11; cdr3_aa: ASSPGLLGEQY
j_call: TRBJ1-1; v_call: TRBV10-2; cdr3_length: 11; cdr3_aa: ATEDGLNTEAF
j_call: TRBJ1-5; v_call: TRBV6-5; cdr3_length: 13; cdr3_aa: ASAPNPQAVQPQH
j_call: TRBJ1-5; v_call: TRBV7-2; cdr3_length: 10; cdr3_aa: ASSSGNQPQH
j_call: TRBJ1-5; v_call: TRBV5-1; cdr3_length: 11; cdr3_aa: ASRGRGNQPQH
j_call: TRBJ1-1; v_call: TRBV5-1; cdr3_length: 13; cdr3_aa: ASSLVGSMNTEAF
j_call: TRBJ1-3; v_call: TRBV7-2; cdr3_length: 12; cdr3_aa: ASSTGQTGNTIY
j_call: TRBJ1-1; v_call: TRBV9; cdr3_length: 12; cdr3_aa: ASSPQAMNTEAF
j_call: TRBJ1-3; v_call: TRBV5-8; cdr3_length: 14; cdr3_aa: ASSSTDILYGNTIY
j_call: TRBJ2-7; v_call: TRBV7-2; cdr3_length: 12; cdr3_aa: ASSFDRGSYEQY
j_call: TRBJ2-3; v_call: TRBV18; cdr3_length: 10; cdr3_aa: ASSSAPDTQY
j_call: TRBJ2-7; v_call: TRBV18; cdr3_length: 12; cdr3_aa: ASSPIDRNYEQY
j_call: TRBJ2-1; v_call: TRBV4-3; cdr3_length: 12; cdr3_aa: ASSAGQNSNEQF
j_call: TRBJ2-1; v_call: TRBV9; cdr3_length: 10; cdr3_aa: ASGSSYNEQF
j_call: TRBJ2-7; v_call: TRBV6-1; cdr3_length: 12; cdr3_aa: ASNDGQSSYEQY
j_call: TRBJ2-1; v_call: TRBV19; cdr3_length: 13; cdr3_aa: ASSRGTSGYNEQF
j_call: TRBJ1-1; v_call: TRBV7-9; cdr3_length: 9; cdr3_aa: ASSLGVQAF
j_call: TRBJ2-5; v_call: TRBV5-1; cdr3_length: 15; cdr3_aa: ASSLEVGGGLRETQY
j_call: TRBJ2-7; v_call: TRBV5-5; cdr3_length: 14; cdr3_aa: ASSLRGGAGTYEQY
j_call: TRBJ2-1; v_call: TRBV5-6; cdr3_length: 14; cdr3_aa: ASSPSDSGAYNEQF
j_call: TRBJ2-7; v_call: TRBV7-8; cdr3_length: 10; cdr3_aa: ATGDSPYEQY
j_call: TRBJ1-6; v_call: TRBV7-2; cdr3_length: 14; cdr3_aa: ASSLVTGKGNSPLH
j_call: TRBJ2-3; v_call: TRBV9; cdr3_length: 16; cdr3_aa: ASSGLGPLARGTDTQY
j_call: TRBJ2-7; v_call: TRBV7-9; cdr3_length: 14; cdr3_aa: ASSQGLAGDLYEQY
j_call: TRBJ2-5; v_call: TRBV11-1; cdr3_length: 11; cdr3_aa: ASSFPGAETQY
j_call: TRBJ2-7; v_call: TRBV28; cdr3_length: 14; cdr3_aa: ASSPPGQGFLYEQY
j_call: TRBJ1-4; v_call: TRBV28; cdr3_length: 11; cdr3_aa: ASSQGPNEKLF
j_call: TRBJ2-5; v_call: TRBV5-1; cdr3_length: 11; cdr3_aa: ASSFEGSGTQY